These 23 T cell receptor beta chains were sequenced from one sample in a study of cytomegalovirus exposure and HLA in healthy donors. Both 60 Vbeta primers and 13 Jbeta primers went into the PCR. Sequencing used immunoSEQ multiplex PCR; TCRdb keeps in-frame clones, though not all of them. Among 100,000 or so clones, roughly 15% were seen once, and the ten largest hold over 0.65%. Material for sequencing was PBMCs. The receptors were sampled from a female donor in good health and CMV-seronegative.

This clone came up a few times. V and J are TRBV7-8 and TRBJ2-5, with 7 bases that match TRBD1. Germline assignment: CDR1 SGHVS and CDR2 FQNEAQ. CDR3 length equals 13 residues. Unmatched junction bases numbered 5, after V lost 5 bases and J lost 5 bases. Written as DNA, the CDR3 is TGTGCCAGCAGCACAGGGGTTCGGGAGACCCAGTACTTC. This encodes CASSTGVRETQYF. Supplemented by reference TRBV7-8 and TRBJ2-5, the full variable domain reads GAGVSQSPRYKVAKRGQDVALRCDPISGHVSLFWYQQALGQGPEFLTYFQNEAQLDKSGLPSDRFFAERPEGSVSTLKIQRTQQEDSAVYLCASSTGVRETQYFGPGTRLLVL.

The V call is TRBV6-6, the J call TRBJ2-1, with a tentative D call TRBD2 (6 bases). In germline, CDR1 is MNHNY, CDR2 SVGAGI (reference sequence). This CDR3 is built from 15 residues. Between the trimmed V and J ends, which lost 6 bases and 4 bases, there was a span of 16 bases. CDR3 loop: CASSKGLVIYNEQFF. DNA for the CDR3: TGTGCCAGCAGCAAGGGACTGGTGATTTACAATGAGCAGTTCTTC.

This clone has more than one count but fewer than ten. The chain joins TRBV5-4 to TRBJ2-7; 11 bases are shared with TRBD2. The CDR3 runs 15 residues. V was pared by 0 bases and J by 7 bases, with 6 bases of the junction left unmatched. CDR1 and CDR2 (germline): SGHNT, YYREEE (reference sequence). CDR3 DNA sequence: TGTGCCAGCAGCTTGGCGTCACTAGCGGGGGAAGAGCAGTACTTC. Residues: CASSLASLAGEEQYF.

This clone appeared a few times. The chain recombines TRBV9 with TRBJ2-1; the D gene is possibly TRBD2 (7 bases). Germline lookup yields CDR1 SGDLS and CDR2 YYNGEE. The CDR3 contains 19 residues. Deletions cut 0 bases from V and 7 bases from J, with 26 bases between. CDR3 sequence reads: CASSVGGGPAMKPLNEQFF. As DNA, the CDR3 is TGTGCCAGCAGCGTAGGGGGGGGCCCAGCAATGAAACCCCTAAATGAGCAGTTCTTC.

This clone was found a few times. J is TRBJ2-5 and V is TRBV30, with D possibly matching TRBD1 (5 bases). There are 17 residues in the CDR3. The germline CDR1 and CDR2 sequences are GTSNPN and SVGIG (reference sequence). Trimming stripped 4 bases from V and 2 bases from J, with 23 bases between. CDR3: CAWNPTRTPSGQETQYF. As DNA, the CDR3 is TGTGCCTGGAACCCGACCCGGACACCCTCCGGACAAGAGACCCAGTACTTC.

The V and J genes are TRBV21-1 and TRBJ2-1; the table's D call TRBD1 went unverified against the DNA. TRBV21-1 is shown as a pseudogene. The CDR3 covers 15 residues. The DNA of the CDR3 is TGTGCCAGCCCCCAAAGGGGGCAGCCTTCCAATGAGCAGTTCTTC. This translates into CASPQRGQPSNEQFF.

This clone has just a few counts. For the CDR3, the DNA is TGCGCCAGCAGCCAAGAAGCGCAGGGTAACGAAAAACTGTTTTTT. It codes for CASSQEAQGNEKLFF. The V and J genes are TRBV4-1 and TRBJ1-4; possibly TRBD1 for D (5 bases). Trimming pared 0 bases from V and 8 bases from J, leaving 13 bases between. The CDR3 has 15 amino acids. CDR1 and CDR2 from the germline V gene are MGHRA and YSYEKL.

This rearrangement joins TRBV10-3 to TRBJ2-5, with 10 bases aligning to TRBD1. Unmatched junction bases numbered 4, after V lost 4 bases and J lost 5 bases. Germline V gene data show CDR1 as ENHRY and CDR2 as SYGVKD. This CDR3 has 14 residues. The CDR3 loop reads CAISVDRGRETQYF. The CDR3 nucleotides read TGTGCCATCAGTGTGGACAGGGGGAGGGAGACCCAGTACTTC.

V and J are TRBV30 and TRBJ2-7; TRBD1 might be the D (5 bases). Germline lookup yields CDR1 GTSNPN and CDR2 SVGIG (reference sequence). V shed 2 bases and J shed 1 base, with 9 bases lying between them. CDR3 length equals 13 residues. In nucleotides, the CDR3 is TGTGCCTGGAGTAAGGGGCGATCCTACGAGCAGTACTTC. Its protein is CAWSKGRSYEQYF. Supplemented by reference TRBV30 and TRBJ2-7, the full variable domain reads SQTIHQWPATLVQPVGSPLSLECTVEGTSNPNLYWYRQAAGRGLQLLFYSVGIGQISSEVPQNLSASRPQDRQFILSSKKLLLSDSGFYLCAWSKGRSYEQYFGPGTRLTVT.

This clone occurred a few times. The chain recombines TRBV5-1 with TRBJ1-2; 9 bases match TRBD1. In germline, CDR1 is SGHRS, CDR2 YFSETQ. There are 15 residues in the CDR3. V shed 0 bases and J 6 bases; nucleotides not matched to a gene: 6. CDR3 protein: CASSLEVNRGHGYTF. In DNA form, the CDR3 reads TGCGCCAGCAGCTTGGAAGTGAACAGGGGGCATGGCTACACCTTC.

The chain is built from TRBV11-2 and TRBJ1-5, with a weak D call TRBD1 (6 bases). The length of the CDR3 is 15 residues. The germline gives CDR1 SGHAT, CDR2 FQNNGV. Trimming took 2 bases from V and 2 from J, leaving 10 bases between them. The CDR3 is CASSLTAGGNQPQHF. Written as DNA, the CDR3 is TGTGCCAGCAGCTTAACGGCAGGGGGCAATCAGCCCCAGCATTTT. Full variable domain (remainder filled in from reference TRBV11-2 and TRBJ1-5): EAGVAQSPRYKIIEKRQSVAFWCNPISGHATLYWYQQILGQGPKLLIQFQNNGVVDDSQLPKDRFSAERLKGVDSTLKIQPAKLEDSAVYLCASSLTAGGNQPQHFGDGTRLSIL.

The chain combines TRBV28 with TRBJ2-7; D may be TRBD2 (5 bases). The CDR3 is 13 amino acids. V lost 7 bases and J lost 6, with 16 bases in between. The V gene's germline CDR1 is MDHEN and CDR2 SYDVKM. The CDR3 coding sequence is TGTGCCAGCAACGGGGAGCCTGCCCTCGAGCAGTACTTC. Residues: CASNGEPALEQYF.

This sequence joins TRBV9 and TRBJ2-7; 10 positions match TRBD2. Germline-derived CDR1 and CDR2 are SGDLS and YYNGEE. The CDR3 totals 16 residues. The trim removed 0 bases at V and 4 bases at J, leaving 7 bases unmatched. The CDR3 nucleotides read TGTGCCAGCAGCGTAGAGGAGCGGGGGGGCAGATACGAGCAGTACTTC. This translates into CASSVEERGGRYEQYF.

The chain couples TRBV5-1 to TRBJ1-4; D is perhaps TRBD1 (6 bases). CDR3 size: 13 residues. V was shortened by 4 bases and J by 6 bases, with 10 bases between the two germline ends. The germline V gene encodes CDR1 SGHRS and CDR2 YFSETQ. For the CDR3, the DNA is TGCGCCAGCAGCCCAGGGGCCGATGAAAAACTGTTTTTT. Protein product: CASSPGADEKLFF.

This sequence joins TRBV4-1 and TRBJ2-7; weak D call: TRBD2 (5 bases). The V gene's germline CDR1 is MGHRA and CDR2 YSYEKL. The CDR3 runs to 17 residues. The V and J ends lost 4 bases and 0 bases respectively, with 19 bases between them. The CDR3 is CASSLGGLATSSYEQYF. The CDR3 DNA follows: TGCGCCAGCAGCCTCGGCGGGTTAGCGACTTCCTCCTACGAGCAGTACTTC.

With respect to this clone: Compared with germline, one end of the junction differs, possibly owing to a read error. V gene TRBV30 combines with J gene TRBJ2-3; D not certain. Germline V CDR1 and CDR2: GTSNPN, SVGIG (reference sequence). CDR3 length equals 13 residues. In nucleotides, the CDR3 is TGTGCCTGGAGCGAGCAGACACCAGATGCGCAGTATTTT. Translating gives CAWSEQTPDAQYF.

The chain joins TRBV4-1 to TRBJ1-4; D gene uncertain. This CDR3 contains 15 residues. Germline V gene sequence: CDR1 MGHRA, CDR2 YSYEKL. Trimming shortened V by 4 bases and J by 7 bases, and 16 bases separated the two germline ends. Here the CDR3 DNA reads TGCGCCAGCAGCCCGGTGGGCCCGCCAAGTGAAAAACTGTTTTTT. Translation: CASSPVGPPSEKLFF.

This clone has just a few counts. One junction end disagrees with the germline gene, perhaps due to a read error. This chain connects TRBV7-7 to TRBJ2-3, with D perhaps TRBD2 (7 bases). Per the germline V gene, CDR1 is SSHAT and CDR2 is FNYEAQ (reference sequence). This CDR3 is built from 16 residues. DNA for the CDR3: TGTGCTAGCAGCTTAGGGACAACAGGGAGGGGAGATACGCAGTATTTT. Its translation: CASSLGTTGRGDTQYF.

The rearrangement uses TRBV10-3 and TRBJ2-3, with 14 positions matching TRBD2. The CDR3 covers 19 residues. V gave up 6 bases and J gave up 2 bases; unmatched junction bases: 13. From germline, CDR1 is ENHRY and CDR2 SYGVKD. Here the CDR3 DNA reads TGTGCCATCAGGGGGGGGACTAGCGGGAGTCCTAAATCCACAGATACGCAGTATTTT. Translation: CAIRGGTSGSPKSTDTQYF.

This clone was detected a few times. The chain has TRBV4-3 and TRBJ2-3; 8 positions agree with TRBD2. The CDR3 length is 15 residues. V was pared by 0 bases and J by 8 bases, with 7 bases of the junction left unmatched. CDR1 is LGHNA, CDR2 YSLEER, per germline. The CDR3 protein is CASSQDPGGLGTQYF. The CDR3 nucleotides read TGCGCCAGCAGCCAAGACCCGGGGGGGCTCGGTACGCAGTATTTT.

Only a few counts were recorded for this clone. The chain combines TRBV6-5 with TRBJ2-3; TRBD2 matches 7 bases. V lost 6 bases, J lost 4 bases, and 4 bases stayed unmatched. The germline gives CDR1 MNHEY, CDR2 SVGAGI. The CDR3 sequence is 13 residues long. The CDR3: CASRRGSADTQYF. Written as DNA, the CDR3 is TGTGCCAGCAGGCGGGGGTCCGCAGATACGCAGTATTTT.

The rearrangement uses TRBV7-2 and TRBJ2-3, with 15 bases matching TRBD2. Losses at the gene ends were 0 bases for V and 2 bases for J; bases not matched to a gene: 3. The CDR3 runs to 18 residues. Germline V gene data show CDR1 as SGHTA and CDR2 as FQGNSA. This CDR3 reads CASSLAGLAGGNTDTQYF. For the CDR3, the DNA is TGTGCCAGCAGCTTAGCAGGACTAGCGGGGGGGAACACAGATACGCAGTATTTT. Using reference TRBV7-2 and TRBJ2-3 for the parts outside the CDR3, the full variable domain is GAGVSQSPSNKVTEKGKDVELRCDPISGHTALYWYRQSLGQGLEFLIYFQGNSAPDKSGLPSDRFSAERTGGSVSTLTIQRTQQEDSAVYLCASSLAGLAGGNTDTQYFGPGTRLTVL.

This chain joins TRBV13 and TRBJ2-1, with TRBD2 identical over 9 bases. The length of the CDR3 is 16 residues. The trim removed 5 bases at V and 0 bases at J, leaving 5 bases unmatched. CDR1 is PRHDT and CDR2 is FYEKMQ in the germline V gene (reference sequence). The CDR3 loop is CASSILSGGSYNEQFF. DNA for the CDR3: TGTGCCAGCAGCATCCTTAGCGGGGGCTCCTACAATGAGCAGTTCTTC.